The entry below describes one T cell receptor beta chain. Its cognate antigen is unknown. Deletions cut 5 bases from V and 12 bases from J, with 14 bases between. The CDR3 contains 13 residues. One entry per CDR3 protein results from TCRdb running MiXCR on the 5' RACE reads. The sample lists under 250,000 distinct CDR3 sequences, around 9.1% occurring once. This sample stems from a study of T-cell memory formation after mild COVID-19. The study's findings and limits: Pre-infection memory showed some responding clones, and this suggested that cross-reactive memory joined. A second wave expanding day 15 to 37 was CD4+-biased; contracting clones were balanced.

The TCR originated in a young man who had mild COVID-19 (a few samples of this study predate the infection). Cell type and time point are not known. The sample comprised PBMCs or a T cell subset sorted from them (not recorded which). This chain joins TRBV12-3 or TRBV12-4 and TRBJ1-6, with D hard to call. This chain's CDR3 is CASSLTAQVPLHF. CDR3 nucleotides: TGTGCCAGCAGTCTTACAGCCCAGGTACCCCTCCACTTT.